These 29 T cell receptor beta chains originate from one sample sequenced in a study of blood T cell repertoires in COVID-19. Using immunoSEQ multiplex PCR, the repertoire was profiled, and TCRdb retains in-frame clones only, with some absent. The sample lists 430,000 or so clones, 70% to 90% seen once, with 1.8% in the top ten. The specimen sequenced was PBMCs or T cells enriched from blood (not recorded which). The receptors were gathered from a woman in her thirties or forties who had recovered from COVID-19.

The rearrangement joins TRBV19 to TRBJ2-7; the match to TRBD1 covers 8 bases. Germline loops: CDR1 LNHDA, CDR2 SQIVND (reference sequence). J gave up 1 base and V 9 bases, and 8 bases lay outside the gene matches. CDR3 length: 14 amino acids. CDR3 DNA sequence: TGTGCCAGCACTCCCCGGGACAGGTCCTACGAGCAGTACTTC. This translates into CASTPRDRSYEQYF.

The V gene is TRBV6-5, the J gene TRBJ1-2; the match to TRBD1 covers 8 bases. Germline values: CDR1 MNHEY, CDR2 SVGAGI. The CDR3 consists of 15 residues. The V and J ends lost 5 bases and 7 bases, in that order; junction bases with no gene match: 12. CDR3 sequence reads: CASSPQSTGVGGYTF. Here the CDR3 DNA reads TGTGCCAGCAGTCCCCAATCGACAGGGGTCGGTGGCTACACCTTC.

The rearrangement uses TRBV24-1 and TRBJ2-7, with 8 bases fitting TRBD2. V shed 4 bases and J 11 bases; nucleotides not matched to a gene: 6. CDR1 is KGHDR and CDR2 is SFDVKD in the germline V gene. The length of the CDR3 is 12 residues. The CDR3 protein is CATSDWTGGEYF. The CDR3 coding sequence is TGTGCCACCAGTGACTGGACGGGGGGGGAGTACTTC.

V usage is TRBV4-1 and J usage is TRBJ1-3; D may be TRBD1 (6 bases). V was clipped by 0 bases and J by 0 bases, with 15 bases between them. Germline V lookup: CDR1 MGHRA, CDR2 YSYEKL. The CDR3 extends over 18 amino acids. The CDR3 protein is CASSQDPRGHRSGNTIYF. The CDR3 DNA follows: TGCGCCAGCAGCCAAGATCCCAGGGGACACCGCTCTGGAAACACCATATATTTT.

The J gene is TRBJ1-1, the V gene TRBV6-2 or TRBV6-3; D possibly corresponds to TRBD1 (5 bases). The V and J ends lost 4 bases and 6 bases respectively, with 18 bases between them. Germline V CDR1 and CDR2: MNHEY, SVGEGT. The CDR3 runs 15 residues. CDR3 residues: CASSLGLGGEAEAFF. CDR3 in DNA: TGTGCCAGCAGTTTAGGCCTCGGGGGGGAGGCTGAAGCTTTCTTT.

The chain carries TRBV2 and TRBJ1-3; D possibly corresponds to TRBD1 (6 bases). Germline CDR1 is SNHLY and CDR2 is FYNNEI. CDR3 size: 15 residues. Trimming stripped 5 bases from V and 3 bases from J, with 14 bases between. CDR3 DNA: TGTGCCAGCAGTAGGGGGAGGGGGTTTGGAAACACCATATATTTT. Protein: CASSRGRGFGNTIYF.

V usage is TRBV14 and J usage is TRBJ2-1; 9 bases line up with TRBD2. Germline loops: CDR1 SGHDN, CDR2 FVKESK. The V gene end was trimmed by 3 bases and the J gene end by 8 bases; junction bases not matched to a gene: 5. The CDR3 spans 14 residues. The CDR3 nucleotides are TGTGCCAGCAGCCAGGGACTAGCCGGTCATGAGCAGTTCTTC. Protein sequence: CASSQGLAGHEQFF. Filled out from reference TRBV14 and TRBJ2-1, the complete variable domain reads EAGVTQFPSHSVIEKGQTVTLRCDPISGHDNLYWYRRVMGKEIKFLLHFVKESKQDESGMPNNRFLAERTGGTYSTLKVQPAELEDSGVYFCASSQGLAGHEQFFGPGTRLTVL.

V gene TRBV7-7 combines with J gene TRBJ2-7, with 9 bases identical to TRBD2. Germline V gene sequence: CDR1 SSHAT, CDR2 FNYEAQ (reference sequence). The CDR3 has 16 amino acids. V shed 1 base, J shed 6 bases, and the junction held 10 bases outside the gene matches. Here the CDR3 DNA reads TGTGCCAGCAGCTTAGAAGATCGCGGGAGGGCTTGCGAGCAGTACTTC. It specifies CASSLEDRGRACEQYF.

The chain has TRBV25-1 and TRBJ2-3; 9 bases agree with TRBD2. The CDR3 is 17 amino acids. Germline CDR1 MGHDK, CDR2 SYGVNS. Unmatched junction bases numbered 6, after V lost 2 bases and J lost 0 bases. CDR3 sequence: CASSEPRLAESTDTQYF. CDR3 coding DNA: TGTGCCAGCAGTGAACCTCGACTAGCGGAAAGCACAGATACGCAGTATTTT.

The J gene is TRBJ1-1, the V gene TRBV19, with TRBD1 matching 9 bases. Germline-derived CDR1 and CDR2 are LNHDA and SQIVND (reference sequence). J lost 5 bases, V lost 7 bases, and 11 bases had no gene match. The CDR3 has 15 residues. The CDR3 DNA sequence: TGTGCCAGTACCGATCCCGGGACAGGGTGGACTGAAGCTTTCTTT. Its translation: CASTDPGTGWTEAFF. The full variable domain, its missing parts supplied by reference TRBV19 and TRBJ1-1, is DGGITQSPKYLFRKEGQNVTLSCEQNLNHDAMYWYRQDPGQGLRLIYYSQIVNDFQKGDIAEGYSVSREKKESFPLTVTSAQKNPTAFYLCASTDPGTGWTEAFFGQGTRLTVV.

This clone was seen a handful of times. V gene TRBV5-4 combines with J gene TRBJ2-3; 8 positions agree with TRBD2. Germline V gene data show CDR1 as SGHNT and CDR2 as YYREEE (reference sequence). This CDR3 spans 17 amino acids. V shed 0 bases and J 2 bases; nucleotides not matched to a gene: 8. The CDR3 bases are TGTGCCAGCAGCTTGGGGGCATTAGCGGGGAACACAGATACGCAGTATTTT. Translated, it gives CASSLGALAGNTDTQYF.

CDR3 coding DNA: TGTGCCAGCTCAGGCTCCGTATTCTACGAGCAGTACTTC. This translates into CASSGSVFYEQYF. V usage is TRBV18 and J usage is TRBJ2-7; no clear D. Trimming pared 5 bases from V and 3 bases from J, leaving 11 bases between. The CDR3 consists of 13 residues. Germline V gene data show CDR1 as KGHSH and CDR2 as LQKENI.

The chain recombines TRBV9 with TRBJ1-2; TRBD1 matches at 7 bases. Germline CDR1 SGDLS, CDR2 YYNGEE. The CDR3 covers 14 residues. V was pared by 4 bases and J by 2 bases, with 5 bases of the junction left unmatched. CDR3 amino acids: CASSFDRANYGYTF. CDR3 nucleotide sequence: TGTGCCAGCAGCTTCGACAGGGCGAACTATGGCTACACCTTC. The full variable domain, in which reference TRBV9 and TRBJ1-2 provide the parts outside the CDR3, is DSGVTQTPKHLITATGQRVTLRCSPRSGDLSVYWYQQSLDQGLQFLIQYYNGEERAKGNILERFSAQQFPDLHSELNLSSLELGDSALYFCASSFDRANYGYTFGSGTRLTVV.

The chain combines TRBV4-2 with TRBJ1-2; 7 bases match TRBD1. The CDR3 runs to 15 residues. Germline V gives CDR1 LGHNA, CDR2 YNFKEQ. Trimming removed 0 bases from V and 2 bases from J; junction bases left unmatched: 3. CDR3 region: CASSQDLTGNYGYTF. The CDR3 nucleotides are TGTGCCAGCAGCCAAGATCTGACAGGGAACTATGGCTACACCTTC.

The chain employs TRBV3-1 (or the pseudogene TRBV3-2) and TRBJ2-5; no reliable D call. CDR1 and CDR2 (germline): LGHDT, YNNKEL (reference sequence). V was cut by 0 bases and J by 5 bases, with 13 bases left in between. This CDR3 has 15 residues. CDR3 bases: TGTGCCAGCAGCCAAGATTTTTCAGGTTTTGAGACCCAGTACTTC. Its translation: CASSQDFSGFETQYF.

This clone has only one observation. The chain employs TRBV5-1 and TRBJ2-7; a weak D match, TRBD1 (5 bases). Germline CDR1 and CDR2: SGHRS and YFSETQ. The length of the CDR3 is 15 residues. The V gene lost 2 bases and the J gene lost 5 bases, with 17 bases spanning the gap. The CDR3 sequence is CASSLQELSVHEQYF. CDR3 sequence (DNA): TGCGCCAGCAGCTTACAGGAGCTATCTGTCCACGAGCAGTACTTC.

This clone was picked up one time. V gene TRBV7-8 combines with J gene TRBJ2-7; perhaps TRBD1 as D (5 bases). This CDR3 contains 16 residues. Per germline, CDR1 SGHVS and CDR2 FQNEAQ. With 1 base removed from V and 2 bases from J, the gap between germline ends came to 15 bases. CDR3 bases: TGTGCCAGCAGCTTAGTAGTCGGAGACAGACCCTACGAGCAGTACTTC. This sequence encodes CASSLVVGDRPYEQYF.

The chain has TRBV7-8 and TRBJ1-6; the D is unclear. Germline V gene data show CDR1 as SGHVS and CDR2 as FQNEAQ. The CDR3 length is 14 residues. Trimming took 0 bases from V and 8 from J, leaving 8 bases between them. CDR3 coding DNA: TGTGCCAGCAGCTTAGCTTATGAGGATTCACCCCTCCACTTT. Protein sequence: CASSLAYEDSPLHF. The whole variable domain, filled in from reference TRBV7-8 and TRBJ1-6, reads GAGVSQSPRYKVAKRGQDVALRCDPISGHVSLFWYQQALGQGPEFLTYFQNEAQLDKSGLPSDRFFAERPEGSVSTLKIQRTQQEDSAVYLCASSLAYEDSPLHFGNGTRLTVT.

The CDR3 is CASGDSYGYTF. The CDR3 nucleotides read TGTGCCAGCGGAGACAGCTATGGCTACACCTTC. V gene TRBV2 combines with J gene TRBJ1-2; D possibly corresponds to TRBD1 (5 bases). The CDR3 loop spans 11 amino acids. Trimming pared 8 bases from V and 4 bases from J, leaving 8 bases between. CDR1 SNHLY and CDR2 FYNNEI come from the germline V gene.

The V and J genes are TRBV5-4 and TRBJ2-3, with D unresolved. The length of the CDR3 is 16 residues. Looked up from germline, CDR1 is SGHNT and CDR2 is YYREEE (reference sequence). V lost 0 bases, J lost 1 base, and 12 bases lay in between. The CDR3 here is CASSLAAAHRTDTQYF. The CDR3 nucleotides read TGTGCCAGCAGCTTGGCCGCGGCACATCGCACAGATACGCAGTATTTT.

The chain employs TRBV7-2 and TRBJ2-5; 9 nucleotides align to TRBD2. This CDR3 is 17 amino acids long. The germline V gene has CDR1 SGHTA and CDR2 FQGNSA. Trimming cost V 5 bases and J 1 base; bases outside gene matches: 11. For the CDR3, the DNA is TGTGCCAGCAGCCCAGGTGGCCTAGCGGGATTCCAAGAGACCCAGTACTTC. Translating gives CASSPGGLAGFQETQYF.

This chain connects TRBV2 to TRBJ1-5; TRBD1 is a possible D gene (6 bases). Germline V gene lookup returns CDR1 SNHLY and CDR2 FYNNEI. This CDR3 has 16 amino acids. The V end lost 6 bases, the J end lost 4 bases, and 19 bases lay between the germline ends. The CDR3 nucleotides are TGTGCCAGCAGCGCAATGAAGGACAGCTCGAATCAGCCCCAGCATTTT. This codes for CASSAMKDSSNQPQHF.

The chain has TRBV28 and TRBJ2-3, with 10 bases lining up with TRBD1. There are 20 residues in the CDR3. V gave up 3 bases and J gave up 3 bases; unmatched junction bases: 18. Germline-derived CDR1 and CDR2 are MDHEN and SYDVKM. This CDR3 reads CASSFLLDGDRGPRTDTQYF. The DNA of the CDR3 is TGTGCCAGCAGTTTTTTGCTTGACGGGGACAGGGGTCCTCGTACAGATACGCAGTATTTT. Full variable domain (remainder filled in from reference TRBV28 and TRBJ2-3): DVKVTQSSRYLVKRTGEKVFLECVQDMDHENMFWYRQDPGLGLRLIYFSYDVKMKEKGDIPEGYSVSREKKERFSLILESASTNQTSMYLCASSFLLDGDRGPRTDTQYFGPGTRLTVL.

The rearrangement joins TRBV7-2 to TRBJ1-6; D is unclear. CDR3 length: 14 amino acids. The germline V gene encodes CDR1 SGHTA and CDR2 FQGNSA. V dropped 5 bases and J dropped 7 bases, with 12 bases sitting between them. The CDR3 reads CASSQLAYNSPLHF. The CDR3 DNA follows: TGTGCCAGCAGCCAATTGGCTTACAATTCACCCCTCCACTTT.

This clone was seen just once. J is TRBJ2-7 and V is TRBV5-1, with D unclear. Trimming pared 4 bases from V and 4 bases from J, leaving 6 bases between. Germline-derived CDR1 and CDR2 are SGHRS and YFSETQ. The CDR3 loop spans 11 amino acids. The CDR3 protein is CASSEEYEQYF. CDR3 bases: TGCGCCAGCAGCGAAGAGTACGAGCAGTACTTC.

CDR3 DNA sequence: TGTGCTAGTGGTTTGGTGACGGGGGGGGCCTGGGATCAGCCCCAGCATTTT. It translates to CASGLVTGGAWDQPQHF. The chain has TRBV12-5 and TRBJ1-5; possible D gene TRBD1, 6 bases. The V gene's germline CDR1 is LGHNT and CDR2 FRNRAP. The CDR3 extends over 17 amino acids. V lost 0 bases and J lost 5, with 17 bases in between.

This clone was seen a handful of times. The V gene is TRBV6-2 or TRBV6-3, the J gene TRBJ1-5, with D perhaps TRBD1 (5 bases). Per the germline V gene, CDR1 is MNHEY and CDR2 is SVGEGT. V gave up 5 bases and J gave up 7 bases, with 18 bases separating them. The CDR3 contains 15 residues. CDR3 DNA sequence: TGTGCCAGCAGTCCGTTTGGGGCCGCGGGGCAGCCCCAGCATTTT. This gives the protein CASSPFGAAGQPQHF.

This sequence joins TRBV7-8 and TRBJ2-1; D unclear. Trimming left V 4 bases short and J 4 bases short, with 11 bases between. Germline V lookup: CDR1 SGHVS, CDR2 FQNEAQ. The CDR3 contains 14 residues. This CDR3 is CASSSPVRYNEQFF. In nucleotides, the CDR3 is TGTGCCAGCAGCTCCCCTGTCAGATACAATGAGCAGTTCTTC.

J is TRBJ1-4 and V is TRBV6-5, with D unclear. Germline CDR1 MNHEY, CDR2 SVGAGI. This CDR3 is 14 amino acids long. The ends were cut back, 6 bases at V and 0 bases at J, with 8 bases in the middle. CDR3 nucleotide sequence: TGTGCCAGCAGAGACACCCCAACTAATGAAAAACTGTTTTTT. Its protein is CASRDTPTNEKLFF.